The 10 T cell receptor beta chains in this list originate from one sample, sequenced in a study of prognosis after radiotherapy for stage I lung cancer. Amplicons of TCR beta CDR3 were generated from genomic DNA by two-round multiplex PCR. Every TRBV and TRBJ gene had its own specific primer in first-round PCR. A single record per CDR3 protein comes from TCRdb applying MiXCR to the multiplex PCR reads. The data contain around 30,000 distinct CDR3 sequences, about 32% of them singletons. This specimen was PBMCs, taken before or after stereotactic body radiation therapy (not recorded which). Every receptor here comes from a donor older than 45 with non-small cell lung cancer.

This clonotype was recorded at least ten times. This chain joins TRBV12-3 or TRBV12-4 and TRBJ1-3; D ambiguous. With 8 bases removed from V and 6 bases from J, the gap between germline ends came to 8 bases. This CDR3 is built from 11 residues. The CDR3 loop reads CASGPQNTIYF. CDR3 DNA sequence: TGTGCCAGCGGGCCACAAAACACCATATATTTT.

This clonotype was seen many times. The rearrangement links TRBV20-1 to TRBJ1-5; no clear D. Germline V lookup: CDR1 DFQATT, CDR2 SNEGSKA (reference sequence). The V end lost 3 bases, the J end lost 4 bases, and 7 bases lay between the germline ends. The length of the CDR3 is 12 residues. CDR3 nucleotides: TGCAGTGCTAGGGAGGAAAATCAGCCCCAGCATTTT. Translating it yields CSAREENQPQHF.

Concerning this clonotype itself: This sequence is one base from a far larger clone and is likely a read error. The chain employs TRBV6-4 and TRBJ2-1, with 10 bases fitting TRBD2. Looked up from germline, CDR1 is MRHNA and CDR2 is SNTAGT. This CDR3 contains 18 residues. Trimming took 4 bases from V and 0 from J; bases not matched to a gene: 9. DNA of the CDR3: TGTGCCAGCAGTGGGTACGGGACTAGCGTGAGCTCCTACAATGAGCAGTTCTTC. Amino acid sequence: CASSGYGTSVSSYNEQFF.

This clonotype was counted at least ten times. The chain couples TRBV24-1 to TRBJ1-2; 9 bases are a match to TRBD1. This CDR3 is 14 amino acids long. The germline V gene encodes CDR1 KGHDR and CDR2 SFDVKD. The junction had 5 bases not matched to a gene; V was cut back by 2 bases and J by 8 bases. The CDR3 region is CATSDSGTGYGYTF. CDR3 coding DNA: TGTGCCACCAGTGATTCGGGGACAGGGTACGGCTACACCTTC.

Notes on this clonotype: A much larger clone lies a single base off, so this may be a read error. The chain couples TRBV3-1 to TRBJ2-5; D could derive from TRBD1 or TRBD2 (5 bases each). The germline gives CDR1 LGHDT, CDR2 YNNKEL (reference sequence). This CDR3 comprises 16 residues. The ends were cut back, 6 bases at V and 4 bases at J, with 21 bases in the middle. The CDR3 region has the DNA TGTGCCAGCAGTCCCCTGCGGTGGGCGAGGGGAGAGACCCAGTACTTC. Amino acids: CASSPLRWARGETQYF.

This clonotype was detected ten times or more. J is TRBJ2-7 and V is TRBV7-9; D might be TRBD2 (6 bases). CDR1 is SEHNR, CDR2 FQNEAQ, per germline (reference sequence). Trimming cost V 2 bases and J 6 bases, with 17 bases left between them. The CDR3 has 15 residues. The DNA of the CDR3 is TGTGCCAGCAGCTTAACTAGCTCGGTAGTGAGCGAGCAGTACTTC. This sequence encodes CASSLTSSVVSEQYF.

This clonotype was detected many times. The rearrangement uses TRBV2 and TRBJ2-7; TRBD1 matches at 9 bases. V gave up 7 bases and J gave up 2 bases; unmatched junction bases: 6. The CDR3 spans 14 residues. Germline CDR1 SNHLY, CDR2 FYNNEI. The CDR3 sequence: CASTGQGRPYEQYF. The CDR3 nucleotides are TGTGCCAGCACCGGACAGGGGAGGCCCTACGAGCAGTACTTC.

In its sample, this clonotype was seen many times. This chain links TRBV6-5 with TRBJ2-1, with D possibly being TRBD1 (6 bases). CDR1 is MNHEY, CDR2 SVGAGI, per germline. CDR3 size: 15 residues. With 3 bases removed from V and 2 bases from J, the gap between germline ends came to 11 bases. This CDR3 is CASSYQGRPYNEQFF. The CDR3 nucleotides are TGTGCCAGCAGTTATCAGGGGCGGCCCTACAATGAGCAGTTCTTC.

This clonotype has only one observation. The chain links TRBV6-5 to TRBJ1-1; 8 bases agree with TRBD1. The CDR3 has 14 amino acids. J lost 10 bases, V lost 0 bases, and 7 bases had no gene match. In germline, CDR1 is MNHEY, CDR2 SVGAGI. CDR3 DNA sequence: TGTGCCAGCAGTTACTCAGGACAGGGTGAGTCAGCTTTCTTT. It translates to CASSYSGQGESAFF.

As for this clonotype: Since a much larger clone is just one base distant, this may be a read error. The chain uses TRBV3-1 and TRBJ2-5, with D unclear. From germline, CDR1 is LGHDT and CDR2 YNNKEL (reference sequence). This CDR3 contains 12 residues. For the CDR3, the DNA is TGTGCCAGCAGACAAGATCCCGGGACCCAGTACTTC. As protein: CASRQDPGTQYF.